One sample yielded the 22 T cell receptor beta chains listed below, sequenced in a study of T cell changes during pregnancy in multiple sclerosis. Produced via immunoSEQ multiplex PCR; TCRdb's table is partial and in-frame only. The profile covers roughly 61,000 clones, with roughly 94% appearing a single time and roughly 2.4% taken by the ten largest. The sequences come from CD8+ T cells from peripheral blood mononuclear cells, collected after pregnancy. The receptors originated from a female donor with multiple sclerosis, enrolled in a pregnancy study.

The chain has TRBV5-5 and TRBJ2-1; maybe TRBD2 (5 bases). This CDR3 region has 15 residues. Trimming pared 0 bases from V and 4 bases from J, leaving 11 bases between. Looked up from germline, CDR1 is SGHKS and CDR2 is YYEKEE (reference sequence). The CDR3 nucleotides read TGTGCCAGCAGCTTGGACCCGGGAAGGTACAATGAGCAGTTCTTC. Translated: CASSLDPGRYNEQFF.

In nucleotides, the CDR3 is TGCGCCAGCAGCCAAAGGGGACTATTGGAGACCCAGTACTTC. Translated, it gives CASSQRGLLETQYF. The V call is TRBV5-1, the J call TRBJ2-5; 7 positions agree with TRBD2. Germline loops: CDR1 SGHRS, CDR2 YFSETQ. The J segment lost 5 bases and the V segment lost 4 bases, leaving 8 bases of the junction unmatched. The CDR3 is 14 residues long.

This chain links TRBV5-4 with TRBJ1-1; 7 positions match TRBD1. Per the germline V gene, CDR1 is SGHNT and CDR2 is YYREEE (reference sequence). J gave up 1 base and V 6 bases, and 6 bases lay outside the gene matches. The CDR3 length is 14 residues. The CDR3 protein is CASTRGDWNTEAFF. CDR3 DNA: TGTGCCAGCACCAGGGGGGATTGGAACACTGAAGCTTTCTTT.

The V call is TRBV5-8, the J call TRBJ2-1; 13 bases line up with TRBD2. The CDR3 extends over 16 amino acids. V dropped 0 bases and J dropped 6; count of bases not matched to a gene: 3. Germline V gives CDR1 SGHTS, CDR2 YDEGEE. DNA for the CDR3: TGTGCCAGCAGCTTGGGGACTAGCGGGAGAACCAATGAGCAGTTCTTC. It encodes CASSLGTSGRTNEQFF.

V usage is TRBV19 and J usage is TRBJ1-3; D call uncertain. Trimming removed 7 bases from V and 0 bases from J, with 10 bases in between. CDR1 is LNHDA and CDR2 is SQIVND in the germline V gene (reference sequence). The CDR3 is 14 amino acids. CDR3 sequence (DNA): TGTGCCAGTACAACGCTCAGCTCTGGAAACACCATATATTTT. Its protein product is CASTTLSSGNTIYF.

The CDR3 is CGIQGAGYGYTF. CDR3 bases: TGTGGCATTCAGGGGGCAGGGTATGGCTACACCTTC. The V call is TRBV30, the J call TRBJ1-2, with 8 bases lining up with TRBD1. Per the germline V gene, CDR1 is GTSNPN and CDR2 is SVGIG (reference sequence). The CDR3 is 12 residues long.

V gene TRBV7-6 combines with J gene TRBJ1-1; a weak D match, TRBD1 (5 bases). Looked up from germline, CDR1 is SGHVS and CDR2 is FNYEAQ. Trimming pared 5 bases from V and 4 bases from J, leaving 8 bases between. The CDR3 has 12 amino acids. The CDR3 DNA reads as TGTGCCAGCAGCACCCAGGGCACTGAAGCTTTCTTT. This encodes CASSTQGTEAFF.

The chain has TRBV5-1 and TRBJ2-1, with 8 bases aligning to TRBD1. Germline CDR1 SGHRS, CDR2 YFSETQ. V shed 3 bases, J shed 7 bases, and the junction held 6 bases outside the gene matches. The CDR3 totals 14 residues. This CDR3 reads CASSSGQGRNEQFF. CDR3 sequence (DNA): TGCGCCAGCAGCTCCGGACAGGGTAGAAATGAGCAGTTCTTC.

CDR3 sequence (DNA): TGTGCCAGCAGTAATCTACTAGATACGCAGTATTTT. Its translation is CASSNLLDTQYF. The chain carries TRBV6-6 and TRBJ2-3; D unresolved. Germline lookup yields CDR1 MNHNY and CDR2 SVGAGI (reference sequence). Trimming took 5 bases from V and 5 from J, leaving 8 bases between them. The CDR3 covers 12 residues.

The chain carries TRBV6-6 and TRBJ2-1; 7 nucleotides agree with TRBD1. This CDR3 is built from 13 residues. V dropped 6 bases and J dropped 6; count of bases not matched to a gene: 5. The germline V gene has CDR1 MNHNY and CDR2 SVGAGI (reference sequence). CDR3 sequence reads: CASSPGTANEQFF. DNA for the CDR3: TGTGCCAGCAGCCCCGGGACAGCCAATGAGCAGTTCTTC.

The chain employs TRBV7-8 and TRBJ1-1; TRBD1 might be the D (6 bases). There are 17 residues in the CDR3. Trimming removed 5 bases at V and 2 bases at J, with 21 bases between. Germline-derived CDR1 and CDR2 are SGHVS and FQNEAQ. CDR3 sequence (DNA): TGTGCCAGCAGCCCAGGGGCAGGGATAGGGAGTAACACTGAAGCTTTCTTT. It encodes CASSPGAGIGSNTEAFF.

This clone was counted between two and nine times. The CDR3 nucleotides are TGTGCCAGTAATGAGGGTTACAATCAGCCCCAGCATTTT. This sequence encodes CASNEGYNQPQHF. J is TRBJ1-5 and V is TRBV19; D not certain. Germline V CDR1 and CDR2: LNHDA, SQIVND (reference sequence). The CDR3 runs to 13 residues. V was pared by 7 bases and J by 3 bases, with 10 bases between.

The genes are TRBV27 and TRBJ2-1, with 7 positions matching TRBD2. The length of the CDR3 is 17 residues. CDR1 and CDR2 from the germline V gene are MNHEY and SMNVEV (reference sequence). V was clipped by 2 bases and J by 6 bases; unmatched bases: 13. Here the CDR3 DNA reads TGTGCCAGCAGTTTAGGGACTACTCTACGGTCCCTCAATGAGCAGTTCTTC. Its translation is CASSLGTTLRSLNEQFF.

The chain has TRBV19 and TRBJ1-5; D is unresolved. The CDR3 consists of 15 residues. Germline V gene lookup returns CDR1 LNHDA and CDR2 SQIVND (reference sequence). Trimming took 1 base from V and 3 from J, leaving 10 bases between them. CDR3 coding DNA: TGTGCCAGTAGTATAGTACAGACCAACAATCAGCCCCAGCATTTT. Translating gives CASSIVQTNNQPQHF.

The chain has TRBV29-1 and TRBJ1-1, with 9 bases identical to TRBD1. The germline V gene has CDR1 SQVTM and CDR2 ANQGSEA. V shed 7 bases, J shed 0 bases, and the junction held 12 bases outside the gene matches. This CDR3 region has 16 residues. The CDR3 region has the DNA TGCAGCGCAATAGTCCCGGGACAGGGAATGAACACTGAAGCTTTCTTT. Its protein is CSAIVPGQGMNTEAFF.

The chain joins TRBV28 to TRBJ1-1; no clear D. Trimming removed 6 bases from V and 3 bases from J, with 8 bases in between. Germline lookup yields CDR1 MDHEN and CDR2 SYDVKM. The CDR3 covers 12 residues. In nucleotides, the CDR3 is TGTGCCAGCAGCCGGGATTACACTGAAGCTTTCTTT. This translates into CASSRDYTEAFF.

The chain employs TRBV28 and TRBJ1-2; 9 positions match TRBD1. The CDR3 spans 17 residues. Germline V CDR1 and CDR2: MDHEN, SYDVKM. The V segment lost 6 bases and the J segment 4 bases; nucleotides outside the gene matches: 15. CDR3 protein: CASSTNHRGLDGYGYTF. CDR3 DNA sequence: TGTGCCAGCAGCACCAACCACAGGGGGCTTGATGGCTATGGCTACACCTTC.

V is TRBV4-3 and J is TRBJ2-1; unclear D gene. Germline V gives CDR1 LGHNA, CDR2 YSLEER. The length of the CDR3 is 15 residues. Trimming removed 0 bases at V and 5 bases at J, with 11 bases between. The CDR3 DNA reads as TGCGCCAGCAGCCAAGATTGGAGAGCCGACAATGAGCAGTTCTTC. It encodes CASSQDWRADNEQFF.

The V and J genes are TRBV27 and TRBJ2-1; 7 positions agree with TRBD2. Germline assignment: CDR1 MNHEY and CDR2 SMNVEV (reference sequence). The length of the CDR3 is 16 residues. V lost 3 bases and J lost 5; bases outside the gene matches: 10. The CDR3 DNA sequence: TGTGCCAGCAGTTTCCAGGGAGGGCGGTCAAACAATGAGCAGTTCTTC. This encodes CASSFQGGRSNNEQFF.

The V gene is TRBV13, the J gene TRBJ2-6, with D perhaps matching TRBD2 (5 bases). From germline, CDR1 is PRHDT and CDR2 FYEKMQ (reference sequence). Trimming took 5 bases from V and 4 from J, leaving 12 bases between them. This CDR3 has 15 amino acids. This CDR3 is CASSPGGSGANVLTF. As DNA, the CDR3 is TGTGCCAGCAGCCCAGGAGGTTCCGGGGCCAACGTCCTGACTTTC. Using reference TRBV13 and TRBJ2-6 for the parts outside the CDR3, the full variable domain is AAGVIQSPRHLIKEKRETATLKCYPIPRHDTVYWYQQGPGQDPQFLISFYEKMQSDKGSIPDRFSAQQFSDYHSELNMSSLELGDSALYFCASSPGGSGANVLTFGAGSRLTVL.

This chain connects TRBV19 to TRBJ2-1, with TRBD2 matching 7 bases. CDR1 and CDR2 (germline): LNHDA, SQIVND (reference sequence). V trimming: 6 bases; J trimming: 3 bases; junction bases outside the gene matches: 5. The CDR3 contains 14 residues. The CDR3 DNA follows: TGTGCCAGTAGCGGGGTAGCGGGCTACAATGAGCAGTTCTTC. This sequence encodes CASSGVAGYNEQFF. Filled out from reference TRBV19 and TRBJ2-1, the complete variable domain reads DGGITQSPKYLFRKEGQNVTLSCEQNLNHDAMYWYRQDPGQGLRLIYYSQIVNDFQKGDIAEGYSVSREKKESFPLTVTSAQKNPTAFYLCASSGVAGYNEQFFGPGTRLTVL.

The chain uses TRBV15 and TRBJ1-5; TRBD1 is a possible D gene (6 bases). Germline V lookup: CDR1 LNHNV, CDR2 YYDKDF (reference sequence). The CDR3 contains 15 residues. Trimming stripped 5 bases from V and 4 bases from J, with 15 bases between. The CDR3 bases are TGTGCCACCAGCTTAGGGGGGGGGCCTAATCAGCCCCAGCATTTT. It translates to CATSLGGGPNQPQHF.